This TCR beta chain came from a study of vaccination and CD4 T cells after COVID-19. About the research overall: Overlapping spike peptides of SARS-CoV-2, HCoV-NL63, HCoV-OC43 and HCoV-229E stimulated the cells. Study-level findings and limits: From a median of roughly 21 to 40, SARS-CoV-2-reactive clonotypes increased, though not significantly.

This clonotype turned up a few times. Its specificity is not known. With the Oncomine TCR Beta short-read assay, DNA from cultured CD4+ T cells was sequenced. TCRdb analysed the PCR reads with MiXCR anew, one entry per CDR3 protein. Of approximately 20,000 distinct CDR3 sequences detected, approximately 56% appear once; the ten largest clones hold around a sixth. The CDR3 is 12 amino acids. Germline V gene sequence: CDR1 SGHVS, CDR2 FQNEAQ. V dropped 2 bases and J dropped 9 bases, with 11 bases sitting between them. Treatment noted: 10-day PBMC culture with coronavirus spike peptide pools or control peptides (ViraFEST assay). ViraFEST enlarged antigen-specific T cell populations with peptide pools and afterwards sequenced TCRs. Wells that each held 1.8 million or so PBMCs were cultured with roughly 10 IU/ml IL-2 and about 10 ug/ml peptide pools.

V and J are TRBV7-8 and TRBJ2-7; the D gene is possibly TRBD2 (6 bases). The material was CD4+ T cells from blood, cultured in vitro, obtained before SARS-CoV-2 vaccination. This receptor was taken from a human donor who had recovered from COVID-19. CDR3 sequence (DNA): TGTGCCAGCAGCTTACCCCTCGGGGGGCAGTACTTC. Translated: CASSLPLGGQYF.